This TCR beta chain was retrieved from a study of blood T cell repertoires in COVID-19. About the research overall: Samples of COVID-19 (acute and convalescent) were obtained from the United States, Italy and Spain.

Per the study methods: Amplifying reference gene primers gave estimates of nucleated cell counts. TCRdb's copy holds only in-frame clones and misses some; the assay was immunoSEQ multiplex PCR. D and trimming come from the DNA, and the V and J calls and clone size come from that table. The table records around 100,000 clones, less than 95% of them present only once. Losses at the gene ends were 5 bases for V and 11 bases for J; bases not matched to a gene: 5. The germline CDR1 and CDR2 sequences are SEHNR and FQNEAQ (reference sequence). The CDR3 sequence is 11 residues long. Sample: peripheral blood. This TCR came from a man aged 45-60 years with acute or convalescent COVID-19. The gene calls are TRBV7-9 and TRBJ1-2; TRBD1 aligns across 7 bases. The DNA of the CDR3 is TGTGCCAGCAGCCTGACAGGGACTTACACCTTC. Protein: CASSLTGTYTF.